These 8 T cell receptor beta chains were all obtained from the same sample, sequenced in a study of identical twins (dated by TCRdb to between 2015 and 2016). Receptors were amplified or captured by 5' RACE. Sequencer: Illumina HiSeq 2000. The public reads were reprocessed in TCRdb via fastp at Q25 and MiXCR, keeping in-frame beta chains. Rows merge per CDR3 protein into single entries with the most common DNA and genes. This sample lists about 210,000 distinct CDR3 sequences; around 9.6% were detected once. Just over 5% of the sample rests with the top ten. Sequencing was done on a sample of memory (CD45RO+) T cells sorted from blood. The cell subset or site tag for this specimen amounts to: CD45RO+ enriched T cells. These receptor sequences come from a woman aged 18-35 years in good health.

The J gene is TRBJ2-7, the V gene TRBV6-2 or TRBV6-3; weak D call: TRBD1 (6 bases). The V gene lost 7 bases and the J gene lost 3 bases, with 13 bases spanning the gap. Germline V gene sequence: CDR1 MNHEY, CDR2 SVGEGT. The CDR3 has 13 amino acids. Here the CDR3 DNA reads TGTGCCAGCACCGAGGGGGTTTACTACGAGCAGTACTTC. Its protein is CASTEGVYYEQYF.

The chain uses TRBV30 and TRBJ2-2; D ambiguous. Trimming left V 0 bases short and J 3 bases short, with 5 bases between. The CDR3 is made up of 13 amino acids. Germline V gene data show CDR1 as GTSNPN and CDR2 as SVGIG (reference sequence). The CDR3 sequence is CAWSVSYTGELFF. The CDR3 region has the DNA TGTGCCTGGAGTGTATCATACACCGGGGAGCTGTTTTTT.

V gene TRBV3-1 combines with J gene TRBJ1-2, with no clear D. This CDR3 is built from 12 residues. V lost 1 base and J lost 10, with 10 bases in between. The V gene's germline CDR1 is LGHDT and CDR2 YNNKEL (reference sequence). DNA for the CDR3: TGTGCCAGCAGCCAAGGTTCGGGGTCCTACACCTTC. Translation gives CASSQGSGSYTF.

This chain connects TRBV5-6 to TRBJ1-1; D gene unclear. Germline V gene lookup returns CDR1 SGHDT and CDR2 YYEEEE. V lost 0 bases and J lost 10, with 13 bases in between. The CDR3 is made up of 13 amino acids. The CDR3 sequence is CASSLVDSQSAFF. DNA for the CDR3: TGTGCCAGCAGCTTGGTCGACTCACAGTCAGCTTTCTTT.

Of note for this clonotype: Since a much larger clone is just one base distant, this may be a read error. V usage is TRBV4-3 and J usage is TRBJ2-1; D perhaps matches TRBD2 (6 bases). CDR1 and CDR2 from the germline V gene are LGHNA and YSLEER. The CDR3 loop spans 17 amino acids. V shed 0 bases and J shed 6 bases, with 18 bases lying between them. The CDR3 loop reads CASSQERAGRFPNEQFF. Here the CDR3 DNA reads TGCGCCAGCAGCCAAGAGAGGGCGGGGAGGTTCCCCAATGAGCAGTTCTTC.

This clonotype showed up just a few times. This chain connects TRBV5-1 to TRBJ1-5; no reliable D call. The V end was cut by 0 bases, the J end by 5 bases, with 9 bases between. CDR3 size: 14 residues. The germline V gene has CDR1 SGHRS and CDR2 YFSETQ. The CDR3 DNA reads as TGCGCCAGCAGCTTGGTTGGCCTTGATCAGCCCCAGCATTTT. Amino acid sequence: CASSLVGLDQPQHF.

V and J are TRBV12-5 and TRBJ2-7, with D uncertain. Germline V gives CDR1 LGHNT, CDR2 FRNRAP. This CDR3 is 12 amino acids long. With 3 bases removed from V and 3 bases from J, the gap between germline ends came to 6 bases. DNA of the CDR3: TGTGCTAGTGGTTTAAACTTCTACGAGCAGTACTTC. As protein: CASGLNFYEQYF.

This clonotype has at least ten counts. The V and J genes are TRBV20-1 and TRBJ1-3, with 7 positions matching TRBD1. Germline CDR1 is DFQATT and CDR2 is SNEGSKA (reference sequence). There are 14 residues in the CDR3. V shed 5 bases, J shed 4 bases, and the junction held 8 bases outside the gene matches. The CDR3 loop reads CSADRASEGNTIYF. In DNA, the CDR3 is TGCAGTGCTGACAGGGCATCCGAAGGAAACACCATATATTTT.